The 7 T cell receptor beta chains in this list originate from one sample, sequenced in a study of T cell changes during pregnancy in multiple sclerosis. Method: immunoSEQ multiplex PCR; TCRdb's copy keeps in-frame clones and lacks some. Counted here are around 30,000 clones, roughly 87% occurring once; the ten biggest clones make up about a tenth. Here the sequenced sample was CD8+ T cells from peripheral blood mononuclear cells, taken in the first trimester of pregnancy. These receptors originate from a female donor with multiple sclerosis, enrolled in a pregnancy study.

V usage is TRBV13 and J usage is TRBJ2-7; tentative D call: TRBD2 (6 bases). The V gene's germline CDR1 is PRHDT and CDR2 FYEKMQ (reference sequence). Trimming left V 0 bases short and J 2 bases short, with 11 bases between. The CDR3 sequence is 15 residues long. The CDR3 reads CASSLGPGEPYEQYF. Here the CDR3 DNA reads TGTGCCAGCAGCTTAGGGCCGGGGGAGCCCTACGAGCAGTACTTC. Full variable domain (missing parts from reference TRBV13 and TRBJ2-7): AAGVIQSPRHLIKEKRETATLKCYPIPRHDTVYWYQQGPGQDPQFLISFYEKMQSDKGSIPDRFSAQQFSDYHSELNMSSLELGDSALYFCASSLGPGEPYEQYFGPGTRLTVT.

J is TRBJ1-2 and V is TRBV10-3; TRBD1 matches 7 bases. This CDR3 spans 14 amino acids. The germline V gene has CDR1 ENHRY and CDR2 SYGVKD. Trimming cost V 3 bases and J 7 bases; bases outside gene matches: 8. CDR3 DNA: TGTGCCATCAGTGATTTGGAGGGGGCGCTTGGCTACACCTTC. Translation: CAISDLEGALGYTF.

V gene TRBV19 combines with J gene TRBJ1-5; TRBD1 matches at 8 bases. J gave up 3 bases and V 7 bases, and 8 bases lay outside the gene matches. The CDR3 contains 15 residues. The germline V gene encodes CDR1 LNHDA and CDR2 SQIVND (reference sequence). Here the CDR3 DNA reads TGTGCCAGTACCCCGACAGGGGCCACCAATCAGCCCCAGCATTTT. This sequence encodes CASTPTGATNQPQHF.

V usage is TRBV4-1 and J usage is TRBJ2-1, with D possibly matching TRBD1 (6 bases). Trimming cost V 7 bases and J 0 bases, with 13 bases left between them. Germline V CDR1 and CDR2: MGHRA, YSYEKL. The CDR3 covers 15 residues. CDR3 bases: TGCGCCAGCACCTCAGGGGCAAGCTCCTACAATGAGCAGTTCTTC. This codes for CASTSGASSYNEQFF.

The chain employs TRBV4-3 and TRBJ2-7; 7 bases are a match to TRBD1. V shed 0 bases, J shed 2 bases, and the junction held 13 bases outside the gene matches. The length of the CDR3 is 18 residues. Germline lookup yields CDR1 LGHNA and CDR2 YSLEER. The CDR3, as DNA: TGCGCCAGCAGCCAAGATCTGAGAGGCCAGGGGGACCCCTACGAGCAGTACTTC. Amino acids: CASSQDLRGQGDPYEQYF.

The chain joins TRBV21-1 to TRBJ2-1; whether TRBD2, the table's D call, matches the DNA was not checked. TRBV21-1 is a pseudogene locus. The CDR3 has 16 amino acids. In nucleotides, the CDR3 is TGTGCCAGCGTCCGTTACGGGGGGGAGGCCTACAATGAGCAGTTCTTC. Protein product: CASVRYGGEAYNEQFF.

The chain links TRBV27 to TRBJ2-7, with 12 bases lining up with TRBD2. The CDR3 is 15 amino acids. The V segment lost 5 bases and the J segment 3 bases; nucleotides outside the gene matches: 5. Germline CDR1 MNHEY, CDR2 SMNVEV (reference sequence). The CDR3 nucleotides are TGTGCCAGCAGTCCCGGACTAGCGGGAAGCTACGAGCAGTACTTC. Its protein product is CASSPGLAGSYEQYF.